Listed here are 8 T cell receptor beta chains from one sample, sequenced in a study of tumor-infiltrating lymphocytes in primary liver carcinoma. A primer matching the constant region was used to make TCR beta cDNA from approximately 500 ng of total RNA. Three-round nested multiplex PCR performed with slightly modified ARM-PCR produced the TCR beta libraries. TRBV1-TRBV30 forward primers and a C-beta reverse primer were used in the first two PCR rounds, which each ran for approximately 11 cycles. TCRdb used MiXCR to reprocess the multiplex PCR reads, holding one entry per CDR3 protein. The sample lists 40,000 to 60,000 distinct CDR3 sequences; around 64% were seen once. The roughly 20-34 mg bulk tissue piece was not sorted before simultaneous RNA and DNA extraction. Sequencing was carried out using liver tumor tissue from sampling region 5. Sample subset: tumor region T5, tumor centre. The receptors stem from a man in his forties with primary liver carcinoma and hepatitis B virus infection.

This clonotype was counted many times. The rearrangement uses TRBV6-5 and TRBJ1-4; D gene uncertain. There are 14 residues in the CDR3. Germline CDR1 is MNHEY and CDR2 is SVGAGI. V was trimmed by 6 bases and J by 1 base, leaving 9 bases between them. This chain's CDR3 is CASSPDRTNEKLFF. The CDR3 coding sequence is TGTGCCAGCAGCCCAGATAGAACTAATGAAAAACTGTTTTTT.

This clonotype came up a few times. This chain uses TRBV20-1 with TRBJ2-7, with D possibly matching TRBD2 (6 bases). Trimming stripped 0 bases from V and 2 bases from J, with 11 bases between. The CDR3 contains 14 residues. The germline V gene encodes CDR1 DFQATT and CDR2 SNEGSKA (reference sequence). CDR3 in DNA: TGCAGTGCTAGAGACCGCCGGGAGACCTACGAGCAGTACTTC. This gives the protein CSARDRRETYEQYF.

This clonotype showed up many times. The gene calls are TRBV6-4 and TRBJ2-1, with D hard to call. Trimming removed 4 bases at V and 4 bases at J, with 8 bases between. CDR1 MRHNA and CDR2 SNTAGT come from the germline V gene. There are 13 residues in the CDR3. CDR3 sequence: CASSVDLYNEQFF. For the CDR3, the DNA is TGTGCCAGCAGTGTGGATCTGTACAATGAGCAGTTCTTC.

The table lists this clonotype with a few counts. A much larger clone lies one base from this, so it may be a read error. The chain links TRBV29-1 to TRBJ1-2; D is ambiguous. This CDR3 contains 12 residues. The germline CDR1 and CDR2 sequences are SQVTM and ANQGSEA. CDR3 DNA sequence: TGCAGCGTTGAATGGGGAAACTATGGCTGCACCTTC. Its translation: CSVEWGNYGCTF.

The chain combines TRBV11-2 with TRBJ2-5; D unresolved. Trimming pared 3 bases from V and 4 bases from J, leaving 12 bases between. The CDR3 runs 14 residues. The germline gives CDR1 SGHAT, CDR2 FQNNGV. The CDR3 sequence: CASSFSRGVETQYF. CDR3 coding DNA: TGTGCCAGCAGCTTTTCGAGAGGCGTAGAGACCCAGTACTTC.

This clonotype was observed many times. The V call is TRBV5-4, the J call TRBJ2-2; no firm D call. The CDR3 runs to 16 residues. Deletions cut 0 bases from V and 5 bases from J, with 14 bases between. Germline values: CDR1 SGHNT, CDR2 YYREEE (reference sequence). CDR3 in DNA: TGTGCCAGCAGCTTGGCTGGCAGTTGGGCGACCGGGGAGCTGTTTTTT. Translated: CASSLAGSWATGELFF.

In this sample, this clonotype turned up a few times. This CDR3 is CASSDRTGNQPQHF. In DNA form, the CDR3 reads TGTGCCAGCAGTGACAGAACGGGCAATCAGCCCCAGCATTTT. The J gene is TRBJ1-5, the V gene TRBV2; no clear D gene. Germline assignment: CDR1 SNHLY and CDR2 FYNNEI. V dropped 3 bases and J dropped 2 bases, with 8 bases sitting between them. This CDR3 contains 14 residues.

This sequence joins TRBV7-9 and TRBJ1-2; a weak D match, TRBD1 (6 bases). Looked up from germline, CDR1 is SEHNR and CDR2 is FQNEAQ (reference sequence). CDR3 length: 15 residues. The ends were cut back, 8 bases at V and 3 bases at J, with 19 bases in the middle. The CDR3 DNA follows: TGTGCCAGCGGCCGAGGGGGGAGAGGGGACTATGGCTACACCTTC. This sequence encodes CASGRGGRGDYGYTF.